This TCR beta chain came from a study of response to subunit inactivated influenza vaccine. TCRdb independently ran MiXCR on the RT-PCR reads; one entry per CDR3 protein. The sample has hundreds of thousands of distinct CDR3 sequences, over 11% seen once. This clonotype was detected many times. What it binds is not known. Study-wide results and limits: The study's authors posited that every seasonal influenza vaccination enlists few new T cells.

The CDR3 contains 13 residues. Trimming took off 5 bases at V and 5 bases at J, with 12 bases between the two ends. CDR1 and CDR2 from the germline V gene are SGHAT and FQNNGV. The specimen was PBMCs from blood, collected less than 15 days before vaccination. The clonotype comes from a man aged 45-60 years who received an inactivated influenza vaccine. The rearrangement links TRBV11-2 to TRBJ2-5, with a weak D call TRBD2 (6 bases). CDR3 protein: CASSPTRGETQYF. DNA for the CDR3: TGTGCCAGCAGCCCGACTAGAGGGGAGACCCAGTACTTC.